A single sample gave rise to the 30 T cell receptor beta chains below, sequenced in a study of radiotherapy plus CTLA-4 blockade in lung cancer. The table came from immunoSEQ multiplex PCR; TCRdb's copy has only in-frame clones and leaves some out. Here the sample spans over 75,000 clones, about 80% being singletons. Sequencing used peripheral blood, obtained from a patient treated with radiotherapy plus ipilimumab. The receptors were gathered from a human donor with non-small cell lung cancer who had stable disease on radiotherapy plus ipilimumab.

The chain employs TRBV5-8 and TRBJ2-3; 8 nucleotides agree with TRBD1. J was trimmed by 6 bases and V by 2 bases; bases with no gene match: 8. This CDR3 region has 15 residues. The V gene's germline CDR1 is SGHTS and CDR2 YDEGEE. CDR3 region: CASSFGQGRRDTQYF. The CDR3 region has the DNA TGTGCCAGCAGCTTTGGACAGGGCCGGAGGGATACGCAGTATTTT.

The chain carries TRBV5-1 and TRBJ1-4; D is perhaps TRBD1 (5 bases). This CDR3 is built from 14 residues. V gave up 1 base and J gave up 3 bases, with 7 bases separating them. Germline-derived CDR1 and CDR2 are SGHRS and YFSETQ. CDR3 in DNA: TGCGCCAGCAGCTTGAAAGGGGCTAATGAAAAACTGTTTTTT. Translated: CASSLKGANEKLFF.

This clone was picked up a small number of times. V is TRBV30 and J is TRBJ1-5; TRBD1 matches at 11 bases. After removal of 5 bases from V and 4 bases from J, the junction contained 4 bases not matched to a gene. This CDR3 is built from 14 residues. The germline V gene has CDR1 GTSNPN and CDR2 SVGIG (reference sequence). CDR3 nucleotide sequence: TGTGCCTGGGCTGGACAGGGGGCGAATCAGCCCCAGCATTTT. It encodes CAWAGQGANQPQHF.

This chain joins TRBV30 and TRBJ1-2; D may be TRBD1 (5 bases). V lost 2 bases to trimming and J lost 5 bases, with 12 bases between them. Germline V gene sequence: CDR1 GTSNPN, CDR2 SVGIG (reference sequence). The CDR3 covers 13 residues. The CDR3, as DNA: TGTGCCTGGAGTTCCAGGGTTACGTATGGCTACACCTTC. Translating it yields CAWSSRVTYGYTF.

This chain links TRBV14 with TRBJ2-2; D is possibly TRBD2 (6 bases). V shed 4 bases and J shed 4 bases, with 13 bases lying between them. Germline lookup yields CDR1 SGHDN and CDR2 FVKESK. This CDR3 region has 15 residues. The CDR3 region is CASSRRAGITGELFF. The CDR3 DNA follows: TGTGCCAGCAGCCGAAGGGCGGGGATCACCGGGGAGCTGTTTTTT.

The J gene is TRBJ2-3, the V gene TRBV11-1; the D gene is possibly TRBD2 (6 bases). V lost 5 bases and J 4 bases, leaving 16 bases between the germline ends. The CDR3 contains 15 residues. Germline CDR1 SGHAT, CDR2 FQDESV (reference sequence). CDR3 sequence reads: CASSTRDSRADTQYF. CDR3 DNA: TGTGCCAGCAGCACACGGGACTCTCGAGCAGATACGCAGTATTTT.

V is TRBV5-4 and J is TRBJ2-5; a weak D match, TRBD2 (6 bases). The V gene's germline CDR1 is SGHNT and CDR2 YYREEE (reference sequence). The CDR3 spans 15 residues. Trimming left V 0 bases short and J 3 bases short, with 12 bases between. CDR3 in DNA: TGTGCCAGCAGCTTGGGTTTGTTAGCGGAAGAGACCCAGTACTTC. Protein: CASSLGLLAEETQYF. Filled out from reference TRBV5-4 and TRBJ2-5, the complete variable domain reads ETGVTQSPTHLIKTRGQQVTLRCSSQSGHNTVSWYQQALGQGPQFIFQYYREEENGRGNFPPRFSGLQFPNYSSELNVNALELDDSALYLCASSLGLLAEETQYFGPGTRLLVL.

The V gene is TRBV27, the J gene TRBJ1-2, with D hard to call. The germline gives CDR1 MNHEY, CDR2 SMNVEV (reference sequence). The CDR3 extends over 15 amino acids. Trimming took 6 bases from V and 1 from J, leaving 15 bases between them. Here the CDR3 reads CASSLYPTDNYGYTF. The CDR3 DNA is TGTGCCAGCAGCCTATACCCGACGGATAACTATGGCTACACCTTC.

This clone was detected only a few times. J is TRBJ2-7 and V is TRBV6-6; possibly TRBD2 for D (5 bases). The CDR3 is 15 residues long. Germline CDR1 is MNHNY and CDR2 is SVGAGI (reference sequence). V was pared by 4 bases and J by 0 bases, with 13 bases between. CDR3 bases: TGTGCCAGCAGTTCGAAGCGGTTAGGCTCCTACGAGCAGTACTTC. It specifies CASSSKRLGSYEQYF.

Here the CDR3 DNA reads TGTGCCAGCAGCGTAGGCGACAGGGTAATAAGGGAAAAACTGTTTTTT. Amino acid sequence: CASSVGDRVIREKLFF. The rearrangement joins TRBV9 to TRBJ1-4; 7 bases match TRBD1. The CDR3 runs to 16 residues. Germline V gives CDR1 SGDLS, CDR2 YYNGEE. The junction had 10 bases not matched to a gene; V was cut back by 0 bases and J by 8 bases.

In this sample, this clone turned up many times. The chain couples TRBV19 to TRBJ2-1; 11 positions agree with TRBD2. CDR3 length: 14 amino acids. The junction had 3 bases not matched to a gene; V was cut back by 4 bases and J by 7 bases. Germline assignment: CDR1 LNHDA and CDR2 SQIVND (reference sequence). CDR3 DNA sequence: TGTGCCAGTAGTAAGACTAGCGGGATTAATGAGCAGTTCTTC. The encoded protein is CASSKTSGINEQFF.

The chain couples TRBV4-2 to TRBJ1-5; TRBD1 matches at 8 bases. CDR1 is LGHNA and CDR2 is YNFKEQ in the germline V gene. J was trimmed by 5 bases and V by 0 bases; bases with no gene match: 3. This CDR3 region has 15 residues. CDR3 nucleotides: TGTGCCAGCAGCCAAGATCAGGACAGGGATCAGCCCCAGCATTTT. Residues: CASSQDQDRDQPQHF.

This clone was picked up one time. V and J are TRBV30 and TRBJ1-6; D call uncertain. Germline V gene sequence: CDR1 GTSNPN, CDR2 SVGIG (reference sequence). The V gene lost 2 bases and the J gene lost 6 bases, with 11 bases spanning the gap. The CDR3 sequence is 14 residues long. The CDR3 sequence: CAWSLESGNSPLHF. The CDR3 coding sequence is TGTGCCTGGAGTTTGGAAAGCGGTAATTCACCCCTCCACTTT.

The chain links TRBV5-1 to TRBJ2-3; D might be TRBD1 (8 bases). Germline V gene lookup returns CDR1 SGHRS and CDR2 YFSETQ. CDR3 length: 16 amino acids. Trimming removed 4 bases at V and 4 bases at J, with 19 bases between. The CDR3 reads CASSLYTGGAADTQYF. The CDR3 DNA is TGCGCCAGCAGCCTTTATACAGGGGGGGCGGCAGATACGCAGTATTTT.

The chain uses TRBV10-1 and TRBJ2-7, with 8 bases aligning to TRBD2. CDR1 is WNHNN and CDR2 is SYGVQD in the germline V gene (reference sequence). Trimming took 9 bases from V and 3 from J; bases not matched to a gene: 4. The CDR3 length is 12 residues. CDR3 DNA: TGCGCCAGACTAGCGGTGTTCTACGAGCAGTACTTC. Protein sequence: CARLAVFYEQYF.

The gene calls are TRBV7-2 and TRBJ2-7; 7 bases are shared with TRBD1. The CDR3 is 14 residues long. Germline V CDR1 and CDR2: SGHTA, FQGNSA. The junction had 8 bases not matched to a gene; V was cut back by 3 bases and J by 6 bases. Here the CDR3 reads CASSLGDRVREQYF. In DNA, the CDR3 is TGTGCCAGCAGCTTGGGCGACAGGGTCCGCGAGCAGTACTTC. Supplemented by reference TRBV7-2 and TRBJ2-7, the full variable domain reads GAGVSQSPSNKVTEKGKDVELRCDPISGHTALYWYRQSLGQGLEFLIYFQGNSAPDKSGLPSDRFSAERTGGSVSTLTIQRTQQEDSAVYLCASSLGDRVREQYFGPGTRLTVT.

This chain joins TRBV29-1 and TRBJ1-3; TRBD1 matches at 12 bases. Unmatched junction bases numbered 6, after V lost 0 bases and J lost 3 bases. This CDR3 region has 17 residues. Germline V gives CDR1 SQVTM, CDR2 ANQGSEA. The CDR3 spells CSVEDQGTGGNGNTIYF. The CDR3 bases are TGCAGCGTTGAAGATCAGGGGACAGGGGGCAATGGAAACACCATATATTTT.

CDR3 DNA: TGTGCCAGCAGCCTAGGGTGGAACACTGAAGCTTTCTTT. Its protein product is CASSLGWNTEAFF. The rearrangement joins TRBV28 to TRBJ1-1; the D is unclear. Germline V gene data show CDR1 as MDHEN and CDR2 as SYDVKM. Trimming removed 6 bases from V and 1 base from J, with 9 bases in between. CDR3 length equals 13 residues.

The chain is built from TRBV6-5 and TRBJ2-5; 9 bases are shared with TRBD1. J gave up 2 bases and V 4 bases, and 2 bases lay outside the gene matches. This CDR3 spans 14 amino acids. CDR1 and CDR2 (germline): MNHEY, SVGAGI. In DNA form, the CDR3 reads TGTGCCAGCAGTTCAGGACAGGGGCAAGAGACCCAGTACTTC. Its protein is CASSSGQGQETQYF.

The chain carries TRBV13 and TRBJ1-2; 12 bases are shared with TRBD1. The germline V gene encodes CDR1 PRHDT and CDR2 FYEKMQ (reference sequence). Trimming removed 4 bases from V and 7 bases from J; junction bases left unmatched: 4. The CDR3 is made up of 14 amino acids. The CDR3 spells CASSSGQGARGYTF. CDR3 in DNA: TGTGCCAGCAGCTCGGGACAGGGGGCACGTGGCTACACCTTC.

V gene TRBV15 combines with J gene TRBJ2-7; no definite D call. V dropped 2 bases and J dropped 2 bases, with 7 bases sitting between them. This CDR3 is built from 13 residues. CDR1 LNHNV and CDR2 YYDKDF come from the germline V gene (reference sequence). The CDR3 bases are TGTGCCACCAGCAGATCGGATGCCTACGAGCAGTACTTC. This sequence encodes CATSRSDAYEQYF.

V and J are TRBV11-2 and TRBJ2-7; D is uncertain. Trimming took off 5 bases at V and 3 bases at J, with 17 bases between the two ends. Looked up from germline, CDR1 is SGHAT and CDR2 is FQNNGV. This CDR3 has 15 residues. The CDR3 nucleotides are TGTGCCAGCAGCAACCTACCCCCGTCGGACTACGAGCAGTACTTC. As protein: CASSNLPPSDYEQYF.

The CDR3 protein is CASTAGAGGLETQYF. The DNA for the CDR3 is TGTGCCAGCACCGCGGGGGCGGGGGGGCTAGAGACCCAGTACTTC. V gene TRBV5-4 combines with J gene TRBJ2-5; TRBD2 matches at 9 bases. CDR1 SGHNT and CDR2 YYREEE come from the germline V gene (reference sequence). CDR3 length equals 15 residues. The V segment lost 6 bases and the J segment 4 bases; nucleotides outside the gene matches: 10.

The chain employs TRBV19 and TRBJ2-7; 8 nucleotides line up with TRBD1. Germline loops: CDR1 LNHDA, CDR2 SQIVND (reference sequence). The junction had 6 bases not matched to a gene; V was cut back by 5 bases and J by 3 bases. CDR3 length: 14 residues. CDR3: CASSPGTGLYEQYF. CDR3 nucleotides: TGTGCCAGTAGTCCTGGGACAGGCCTCTACGAGCAGTACTTC. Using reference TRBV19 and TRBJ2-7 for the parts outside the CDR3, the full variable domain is DGGITQSPKYLFRKEGQNVTLSCEQNLNHDAMYWYRQDPGQGLRLIYYSQIVNDFQKGDIAEGYSVSREKKESFPLTVTSAQKNPTAFYLCASSPGTGLYEQYFGPGTRLTVT.

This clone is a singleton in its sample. CDR3 coding DNA: TGTGCCAGCGGTCAGAGGGGAGTCGGAAATGAAAAACTGTTTTTT. It is translated as CASGQRGVGNEKLFF. The V and J genes are TRBV6-5 and TRBJ1-4; a possible D gene is TRBD1 (5 bases). CDR1 is MNHEY and CDR2 is SVGAGI in the germline V gene. Trimming removed 8 bases at V and 5 bases at J, with 18 bases between. The CDR3 sequence is 15 residues long.

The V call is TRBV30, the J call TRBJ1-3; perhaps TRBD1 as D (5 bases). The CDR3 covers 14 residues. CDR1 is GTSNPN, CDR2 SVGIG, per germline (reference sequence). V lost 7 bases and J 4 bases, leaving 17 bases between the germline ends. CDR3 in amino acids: CAYTLTDPGNTIYF. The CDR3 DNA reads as TGTGCCTACACTTTGACAGACCCGGGAAACACCATATATTTT.

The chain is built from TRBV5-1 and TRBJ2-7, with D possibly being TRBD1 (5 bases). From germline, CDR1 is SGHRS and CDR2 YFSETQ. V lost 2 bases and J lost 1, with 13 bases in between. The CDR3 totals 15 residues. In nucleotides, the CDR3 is TGCGCCAGCAGCTTATCCAGGGCCGGATCCTACGAGCAGTACTTC. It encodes CASSLSRAGSYEQYF.

In DNA form, the CDR3 reads TGTGCCAGCAGTTCCTTAGCGGGAGGGGGAGGTGAGCAGTTCTTC. Translation gives CASSSLAGGGGEQFF. This rearrangement joins TRBV6-6 to TRBJ2-1; 11 positions match TRBD2. Trimming at V came to 4 bases and at J to 9 bases, leaving 8 bases not matched to a gene. CDR1 MNHNY and CDR2 SVGAGI come from the germline V gene (reference sequence). The CDR3 totals 15 residues.

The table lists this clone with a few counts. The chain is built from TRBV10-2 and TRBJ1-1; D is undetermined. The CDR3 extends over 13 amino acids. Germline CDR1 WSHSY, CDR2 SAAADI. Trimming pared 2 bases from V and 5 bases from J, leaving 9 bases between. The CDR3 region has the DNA TGCGCCAGCAGTGAGACGCCCGAAACTGAAGCTTTCTTT. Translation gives CASSETPETEAFF.

CDR3 sequence (DNA): TGTGCCAGCAGCCAAGGAATGCGGGGGGGGTCCAATGAGCAGTTCTTC. As protein: CASSQGMRGGSNEQFF. This chain connects TRBV4-2 to TRBJ2-1; 9 bases fit TRBD2. Trimming removed 1 base from V and 6 bases from J; junction bases left unmatched: 7. The germline V gene encodes CDR1 LGHNA and CDR2 YNFKEQ. There are 16 residues in the CDR3.